The clone carrying this T cell receptor beta chain has more than one count but fewer than ten. This specimen comes from a study of identical twins. TCRdb analysed the 5' RACE reads with MiXCR anew, one entry per CDR3 protein. This table holds 350,000 or so distinct CDR3 sequences, more than 9% found once. Germline CDR1 is SGHRS and CDR2 is YFSETQ. The CDR3 contains 14 residues. V lost 3 bases, J lost 4 bases, and 6 bases stayed unmatched. The same data also contributed to another study, on yellow fever vaccine responses in identical twins.

The source is a woman aged 18 to 35 in good health. The sequencing input was CD8+ T cells sorted from blood. The chain combines TRBV5-1 with TRBJ2-5; TRBD1 agrees at 7 bases. In DNA, the CDR3 is TGCGCCAGCAGCTCTTCGGGACAGTTAGAGACCCAGTACTTC. Translation: CASSSSGQLETQYF.